The 12 T cell receptor beta chains below all came from one sample that was sequenced in a study of blood T cell repertoires in COVID-19. TCRdb keeps only in-frame clones here, not all; method: immunoSEQ multiplex PCR. Of around 190,000 clones in the sample, about 82% are singletons; the top ten hold around 6%. Sequencing was performed on PBMCs or T cells enriched from blood (not recorded which). These receptors were taken from a man aged 35 to 55 with acute COVID-19.

The chain combines TRBV29-1 with TRBJ1-1; D is possibly TRBD1 (5 bases). CDR1 and CDR2 from the germline V gene are SQVTM and ANQGSEA. The CDR3 is made up of 13 amino acids. Trimming left V 7 bases short and J 0 bases short, with 12 bases between. CDR3 in DNA: TGCAGCGCCGAGACAGCTATGAACACTGAAGCTTTCTTT. Amino acids: CSAETAMNTEAFF.

This clone was picked up a small number of times. The V and J genes are TRBV5-3 and TRBJ1-6; 7 nucleotides agree with TRBD1. TRBV5-3 is treated as an ORF (open reading frame) with a function not yet certain. J gave up 5 bases and V 1 base, and 15 bases lay outside the gene matches. CDR3 length: 19 amino acids. CDR3 residues: CARSLNRTGVFGDNSPLHF. The CDR3 nucleotides read TGTGCCAGAAGCTTGAATAGAACAGGGGTATTCGGCGATAATTCACCCCTCCACTTT.

This clone was recorded only once. This chain uses TRBV5-8 with TRBJ2-5; D is possibly TRBD1 (6 bases). Germline values: CDR1 SGHTS, CDR2 YDEGEE. The V gene lost 4 bases and the J gene lost 4 bases, with 17 bases spanning the gap. CDR3 length: 15 residues. The DNA of the CDR3 is TGTGCCAGCAGCCGGACAGATAGCCTCCGAGAGACCCAGTACTTC. Translation gives CASSRTDSLRETQYF. The full variable domain, its missing parts supplied by reference TRBV5-8 and TRBJ2-5, is EAGVTQSPTHLIKTRGQQATLRCSPISGHTSVYWYQQALGLGLQFLLWYDEGEERNRGNFPPRFSGRQFPNYSSELNVNALELEDSALYLCASSRTDSLRETQYFGPGTRLLVL.

This chain links TRBV9 with TRBJ2-1; 10 nucleotides line up with TRBD2. The V gene end was trimmed by 4 bases and the J gene end by 2 bases; junction bases not matched to a gene: 6. There are 16 residues in the CDR3. Germline-derived CDR1 and CDR2 are SGDLS and YYNGEE. The CDR3 region has the DNA TGTGCCAGCAGCTCCTCAGCGGGAGGGGCCTACAATGAGCAGTTCTTC. Residues: CASSSSAGGAYNEQFF.

The chain links TRBV27 to TRBJ2-5; tentatively, D is TRBD2 (5 bases). V was clipped by 5 bases and J by 7 bases, with 17 bases between them. The CDR3 sequence is 14 residues long. Looked up from germline, CDR1 is MNHEY and CDR2 is SMNVEV (reference sequence). The CDR3 sequence: CASSTQGLPGTQYF. DNA for the CDR3: TGTGCCAGCAGTACCCAAGGACTGCCAGGGACCCAGTACTTC.

The chain joins TRBV2 to TRBJ2-5; D ambiguous. V was pared by 8 bases and J by 5 bases, with 9 bases between. Per germline, CDR1 SNHLY and CDR2 FYNNEI. This CDR3 spans 11 amino acids. CDR3 in amino acids: CASAEVETQYF. Here the CDR3 DNA reads TGTGCCAGCGCTGAGGTGGAGACCCAGTACTTC.

The chain is built from TRBV5-4 and TRBJ2-1; 10 bases line up with TRBD2. The CDR3 runs 19 residues. The V and J ends lost 2 bases and 2 bases, in that order; junction bases with no gene match: 13. Germline values: CDR1 SGHNT, CDR2 YYREEE (reference sequence). The CDR3 reads CASSFPPLAGEATYNEQFF. In nucleotides, the CDR3 is TGTGCCAGCAGCTTTCCCCCGCTAGCGGGAGAGGCGACCTACAATGAGCAGTTCTTC.

The chain has TRBV7-9 and TRBJ1-3; no definite D call. CDR1 and CDR2 (germline): SEHNR, FQNEAQ (reference sequence). CDR3 size: 14 residues. V lost 5 bases and J 0 bases, leaving 8 bases between the germline ends. CDR3 region: CASSRTSSGNTIYF. CDR3 nucleotide sequence: TGTGCCAGCAGCCGAACCAGCTCTGGAAACACCATATATTTT. Full variable domain (remainder filled in from reference TRBV7-9 and TRBJ1-3): DTGVSQNPRHKITKRGQNVTFRCDPISEHNRLYWYRQTLGQGPEFLTYFQNEAQLEKSRLLSDRFSAERPKGSFSTLEIQRTEQGDSAMYLCASSRTSSGNTIYFGEGSWLTVV.

The V call is TRBV19, the J call TRBJ2-7, with 8 bases identical to TRBD1. Trimming took 3 bases from V and 4 from J; bases not matched to a gene: 2. CDR1 and CDR2 (germline): LNHDA, SQIVND (reference sequence). The CDR3 runs to 13 residues. CDR3 coding DNA: TGTGCCAGTAGTATGGGACAGGAATACGAGCAGTACTTC. It is translated as CASSMGQEYEQYF.

This chain uses TRBV6-1 with TRBJ2-7, with D perhaps matching TRBD2 (5 bases). Germline CDR1 and CDR2: MNHNS and SASEGT. CDR3 length equals 14 residues. Trimming left V 2 bases short and J 4 bases short, with 12 bases between. CDR3 sequence (DNA): TGTGCCAGCAGTGAAAATGGCGGAGGATACGAGCAGTACTTC. It encodes CASSENGGGYEQYF.

The rearrangement links TRBV5-4 to TRBJ2-1; tentatively, D is TRBD1 (5 bases). The V gene's germline CDR1 is SGHNT and CDR2 YYREEE (reference sequence). Between the trimmed V and J ends, which lost 0 bases and 6 bases, there was a span of 13 bases. The CDR3 sequence is 15 residues long. The CDR3, as DNA: TGTGCCAGCAGCTTGGAGTTGGGGCAAGGCAATGAGCAGTTCTTC. Its protein is CASSLELGQGNEQFF.

V gene TRBV6-5 combines with J gene TRBJ1-5, with D unresolved. Germline V CDR1 and CDR2: MNHEY, SVGAGI. This CDR3 spans 15 amino acids. Trimming took 0 bases from V and 7 from J, leaving 13 bases between them. CDR3 in DNA: TGTGCCAGCAGTTACTCGTGGCAGTCTCAACAGCCCCAGCATTTT. Its protein is CASSYSWQSQQPQHF.